This TCR beta chain was captured in a study of shared clonotypes between healthy human individuals. CDR1 is LNHDA and CDR2 is SQIVND in the germline V gene (reference sequence). The trim removed 3 bases at V and 2 bases at J, leaving 7 bases unmatched. The CDR3 has 16 amino acids. Generated by immunoSEQ multiplex PCR, the TCRdb table keeps only in-frame clones and is missing some. The sample has roughly 2.2 million clones, 85% to 95% seen once. Material for sequencing was naive CD4+ T cells from PBMCs. The subset denotes: CD45RA+ positively selected. The V gene is TRBV19, the J gene TRBJ1-5, with TRBD1 matching 7 bases. The clonotype comes from a man in his late teens or twenties in good health. Some clones in this sample may be carry-over from other donors' samples. CDR3 sequence: CASSIIGGSGNQPQHF. The CDR3 DNA reads as TGTGCCAGTAGTATTATAGGGGGCTCTGGCAATCAGCCCCAGCATTTT.